This T cell receptor (beta chain) was identified in a study of cytomegalovirus exposure and HLA in healthy donors. This CDR3 has 15 amino acids. Between the trimmed V and J ends, which lost 3 bases and 4 bases, there was a span of 15 bases. Germline CDR1 LNHDA, CDR2 SQIVND (reference sequence). The primer mix had 60 Vbeta and 13 Jbeta primers. The table came from immunoSEQ multiplex PCR; TCRdb's copy has only in-frame clones and leaves some out. The repertoire holds about 56,000 clones, with around 83% as singletons. This TCR derives from a man in his forties in good health and CMV-seronegative. Sequencing was done on a sample of PBMCs. The chain carries TRBV19 and TRBJ1-1, with a weak D call TRBD1 (6 bases). The chain's CDR3 is CASSILQGSGTEAFF. CDR3 nucleotides: TGTGCCAGTAGTATCCTCCAGGGGTCCGGCACTGAAGCTTTCTTT.